One T cell receptor (beta chain) is described in this entry. What it binds is not known. The data originate from a study of beta chain features in type 1 diabetes. Study context: On cell yields, gender and age, patients and healthy donors were similar. The study's findings and limits: When cDNA is sequenced, cells with high TCR expression could be over-represented. Shorter templates may be favored by PCR, equally so in patients and controls. The study left unresolved whether HLA type influences TCRB rearrangement.

The CDR3 has 17 residues. In germline, CDR1 is SEHNR, CDR2 FQNEAQ (reference sequence). Trimming took off 0 bases at V and 2 bases at J, with 14 bases between the two ends. The study reverse transcribed the entire isolated RNA, so it sequenced expressed TCRB transcripts. The method was immunoSEQ multiplex PCR; TCRdb's version includes in-frame clones alone and lacks a portion of them. The sample lists 220,000 or so clones, approximately 70% occurring once. The TCR was taken from a young man in good health. The specimen was naive CD4+ T cells from blood. The rearrangement uses TRBV7-9 and TRBJ2-4, with D uncertain. CDR3 amino acids: CASSLARPFATKNIQYF. The DNA for the CDR3 is TGTGCCAGCAGCTTAGCTAGGCCTTTCGCAACCAAAAACATTCAGTACTTC.